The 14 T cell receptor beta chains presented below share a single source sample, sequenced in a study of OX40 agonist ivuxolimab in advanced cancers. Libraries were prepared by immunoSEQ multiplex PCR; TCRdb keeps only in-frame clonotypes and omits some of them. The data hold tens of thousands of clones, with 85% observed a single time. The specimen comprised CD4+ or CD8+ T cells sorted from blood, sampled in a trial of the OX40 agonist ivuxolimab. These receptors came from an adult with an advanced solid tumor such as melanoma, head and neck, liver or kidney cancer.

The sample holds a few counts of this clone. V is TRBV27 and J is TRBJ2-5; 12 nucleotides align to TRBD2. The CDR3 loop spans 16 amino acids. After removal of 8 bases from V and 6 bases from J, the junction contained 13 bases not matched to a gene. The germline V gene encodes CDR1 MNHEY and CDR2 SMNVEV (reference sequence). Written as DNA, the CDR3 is TGTGCCAGCGGCCTAGGGACTAGCGGGCGCCAGCAGACCCAGTACTTC. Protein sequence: CASGLGTSGRQQTQYF.

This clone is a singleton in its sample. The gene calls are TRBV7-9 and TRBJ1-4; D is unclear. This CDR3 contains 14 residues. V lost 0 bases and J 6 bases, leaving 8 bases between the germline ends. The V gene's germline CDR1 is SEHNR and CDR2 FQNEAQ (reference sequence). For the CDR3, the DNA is TGTGCCAGCAGCTTAGCGCGGGAAGATGAAAAACTGTTTTTT. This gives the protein CASSLAREDEKLFF.

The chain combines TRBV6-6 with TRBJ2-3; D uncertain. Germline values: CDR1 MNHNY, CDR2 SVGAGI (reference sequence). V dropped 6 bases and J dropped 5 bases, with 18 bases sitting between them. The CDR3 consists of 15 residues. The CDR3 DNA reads TGTGCCAGCAGGCCGAACTCCCTTAGTGAAGATACGCAGTATTTT. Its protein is CASRPNSLSEDTQYF.

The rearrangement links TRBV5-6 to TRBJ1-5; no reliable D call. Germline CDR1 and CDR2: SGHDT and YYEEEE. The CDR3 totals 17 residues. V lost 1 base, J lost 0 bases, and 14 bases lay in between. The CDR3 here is CASSLLTGSNSNQPQHF. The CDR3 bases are TGTGCCAGCAGCTTGCTTACCGGGTCAAATAGCAATCAGCCCCAGCATTTT.

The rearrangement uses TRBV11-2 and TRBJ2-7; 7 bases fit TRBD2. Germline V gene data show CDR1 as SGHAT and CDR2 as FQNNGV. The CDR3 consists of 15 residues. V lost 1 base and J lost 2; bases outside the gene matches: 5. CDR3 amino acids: CASSLGGGPTYEQYF. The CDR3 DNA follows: TGTGCCAGCAGCTTAGGCGGGGGACCCACCTACGAGCAGTACTTC.

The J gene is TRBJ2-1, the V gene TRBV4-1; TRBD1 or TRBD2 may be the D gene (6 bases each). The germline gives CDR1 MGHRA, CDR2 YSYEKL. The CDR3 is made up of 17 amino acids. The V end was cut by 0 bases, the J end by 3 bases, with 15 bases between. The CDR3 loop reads CASSQDWGARGYNEQFF. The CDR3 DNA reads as TGCGCCAGCAGCCAAGATTGGGGGGCCAGGGGCTACAATGAGCAGTTCTTC.

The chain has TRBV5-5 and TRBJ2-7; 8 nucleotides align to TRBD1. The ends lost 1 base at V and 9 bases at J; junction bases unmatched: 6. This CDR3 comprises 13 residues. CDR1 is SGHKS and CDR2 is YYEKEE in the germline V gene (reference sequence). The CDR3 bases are TGTGCCAGCAGCTTGAGGGGGACAGGTCTGCAGTACTTC. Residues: CASSLRGTGLQYF.

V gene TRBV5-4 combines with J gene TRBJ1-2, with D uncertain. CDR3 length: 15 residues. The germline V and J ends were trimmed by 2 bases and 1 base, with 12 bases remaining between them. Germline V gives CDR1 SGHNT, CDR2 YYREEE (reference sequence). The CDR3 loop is CASSLRLEGNYGYTF. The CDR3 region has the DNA TGTGCCAGCAGCTTACGGTTGGAGGGTAACTATGGCTACACCTTC.

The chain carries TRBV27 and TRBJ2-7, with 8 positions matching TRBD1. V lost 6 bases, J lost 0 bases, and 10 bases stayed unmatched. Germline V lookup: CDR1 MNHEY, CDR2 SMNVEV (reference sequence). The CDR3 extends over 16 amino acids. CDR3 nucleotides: TGTGCCAGCAGCCCCGGGACAGGACGAAGCTCCTACGAGCAGTACTTC. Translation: CASSPGTGRSSYEQYF.

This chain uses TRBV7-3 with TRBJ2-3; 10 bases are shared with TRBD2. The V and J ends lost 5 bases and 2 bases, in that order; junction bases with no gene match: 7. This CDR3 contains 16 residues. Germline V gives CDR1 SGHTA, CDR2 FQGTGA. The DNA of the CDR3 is TGTGCCAGCAGCCCCGGGACTAGCGTTTACACAGATACGCAGTATTTT. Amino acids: CASSPGTSVYTDTQYF.

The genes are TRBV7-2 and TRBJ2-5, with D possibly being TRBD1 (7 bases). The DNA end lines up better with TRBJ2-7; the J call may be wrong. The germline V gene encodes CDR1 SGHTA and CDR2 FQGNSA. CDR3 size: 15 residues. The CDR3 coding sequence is TGTGCCAGCAGCCGAGGAGGGACAGCTGTCTACGAGCAGTACTTC. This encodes CASSRGGTAVYEQYF.

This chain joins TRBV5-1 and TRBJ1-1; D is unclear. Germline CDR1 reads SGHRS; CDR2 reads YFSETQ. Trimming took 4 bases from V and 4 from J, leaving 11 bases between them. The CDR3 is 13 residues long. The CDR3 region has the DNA TGCGCCAGCAGCCCCCGGGTGGGCACTGAAGCTTTCTTT. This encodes CASSPRVGTEAFF.

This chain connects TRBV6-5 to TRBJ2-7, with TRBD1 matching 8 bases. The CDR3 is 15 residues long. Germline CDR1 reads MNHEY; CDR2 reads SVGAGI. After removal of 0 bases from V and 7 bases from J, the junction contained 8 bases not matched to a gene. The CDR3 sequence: CASSYSRQGALEQYF. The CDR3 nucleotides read TGTGCCAGCAGTTACTCCCGGCAGGGGGCCTTGGAGCAGTACTTC.

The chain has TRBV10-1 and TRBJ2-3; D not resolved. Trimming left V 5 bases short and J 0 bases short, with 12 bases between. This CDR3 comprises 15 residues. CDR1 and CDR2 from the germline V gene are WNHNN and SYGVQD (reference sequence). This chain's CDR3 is CASSTGRYSTDTQYF. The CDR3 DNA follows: TGCGCCAGCAGTACTGGACGGTATAGCACAGATACGCAGTATTTT.